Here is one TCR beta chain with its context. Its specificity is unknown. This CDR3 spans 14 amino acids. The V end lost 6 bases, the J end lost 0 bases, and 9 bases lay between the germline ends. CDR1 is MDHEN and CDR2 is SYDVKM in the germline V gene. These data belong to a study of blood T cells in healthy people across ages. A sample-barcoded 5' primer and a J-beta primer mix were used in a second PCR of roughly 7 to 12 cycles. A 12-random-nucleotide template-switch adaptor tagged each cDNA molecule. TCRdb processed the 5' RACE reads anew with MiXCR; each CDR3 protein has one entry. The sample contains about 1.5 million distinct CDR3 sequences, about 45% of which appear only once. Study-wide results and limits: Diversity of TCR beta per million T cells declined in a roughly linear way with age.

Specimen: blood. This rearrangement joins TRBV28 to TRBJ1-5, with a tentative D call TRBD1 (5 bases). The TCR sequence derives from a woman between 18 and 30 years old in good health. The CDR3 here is CASRLQASNQPQHF. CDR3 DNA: TGTGCCAGCAGATTACAGGCTAGCAATCAGCCCCAGCATTTT.